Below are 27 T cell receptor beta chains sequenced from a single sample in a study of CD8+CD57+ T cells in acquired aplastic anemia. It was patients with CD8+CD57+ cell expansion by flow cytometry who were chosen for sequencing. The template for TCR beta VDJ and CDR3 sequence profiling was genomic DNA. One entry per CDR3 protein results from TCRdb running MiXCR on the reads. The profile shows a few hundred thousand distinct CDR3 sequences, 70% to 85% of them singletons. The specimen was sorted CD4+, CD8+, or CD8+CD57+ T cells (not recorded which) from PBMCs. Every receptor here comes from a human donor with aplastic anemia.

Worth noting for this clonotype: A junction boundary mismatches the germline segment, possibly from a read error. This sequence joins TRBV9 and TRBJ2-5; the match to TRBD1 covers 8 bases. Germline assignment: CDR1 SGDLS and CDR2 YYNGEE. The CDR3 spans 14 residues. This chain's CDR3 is CASSRTRQGRPSNF. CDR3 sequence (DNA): TGTGCCAGCAGCCGAACCCGACAGGGGAGACCCAGTAACTTC.

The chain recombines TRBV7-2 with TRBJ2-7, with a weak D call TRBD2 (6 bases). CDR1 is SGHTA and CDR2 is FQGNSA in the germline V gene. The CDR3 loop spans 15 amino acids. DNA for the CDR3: TGTGCCAGCAGCTTAGCGGGAGGTACCGATAACGAGCATTACGTC. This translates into CASSLAGGTDNEHYV.

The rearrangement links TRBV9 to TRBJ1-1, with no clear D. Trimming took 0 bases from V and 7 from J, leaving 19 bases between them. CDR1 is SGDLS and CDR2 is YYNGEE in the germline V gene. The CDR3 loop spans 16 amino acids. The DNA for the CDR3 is TGTGCCAGCAGCGTAGGGTCAGATAAGCAGTATTTTGAAGCTTTCTTT. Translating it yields CASSVGSDKQYFEAFF.

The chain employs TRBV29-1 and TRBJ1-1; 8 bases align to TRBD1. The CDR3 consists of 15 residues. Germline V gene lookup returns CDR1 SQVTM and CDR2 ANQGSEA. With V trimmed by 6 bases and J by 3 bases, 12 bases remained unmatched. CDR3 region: CSVVDRVFMDTEAFF. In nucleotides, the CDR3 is TGCAGCGTCGTGGACAGGGTATTTATGGACACTGAAGCTTTCTTT.

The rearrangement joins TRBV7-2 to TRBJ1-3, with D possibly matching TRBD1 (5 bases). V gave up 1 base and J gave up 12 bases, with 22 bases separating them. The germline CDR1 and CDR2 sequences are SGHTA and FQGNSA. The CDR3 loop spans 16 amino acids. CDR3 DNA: TGTGCCAGCAGCTTAGGACAGACCTACGAGCAGTACTTCATATATTTT. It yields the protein CASSLGQTYEQYFIYF.

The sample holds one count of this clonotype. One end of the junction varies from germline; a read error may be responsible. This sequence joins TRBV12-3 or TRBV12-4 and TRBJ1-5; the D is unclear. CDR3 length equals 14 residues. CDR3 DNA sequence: TGTGCCAGCAGTGTATCGTTAAACAGCACAGATACGCAGTTT. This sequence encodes CASSVSLNSTDTQF.

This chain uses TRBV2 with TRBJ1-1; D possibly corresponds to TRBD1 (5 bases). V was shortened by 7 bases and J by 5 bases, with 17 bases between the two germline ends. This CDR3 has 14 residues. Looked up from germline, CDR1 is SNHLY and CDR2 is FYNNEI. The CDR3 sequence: CASTSQGTSTEAFF. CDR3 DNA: TGTGCCAGCACCTCTCAGGGCACGTCGACTGAAGCTTTCTTT. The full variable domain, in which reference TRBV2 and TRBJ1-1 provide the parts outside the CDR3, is EPEVTQTPSHQVTQMGQEVILRCVPISNHLYFYWYRQILGQKVEFLVSFYNNEISEKSEIFDDQFSVERPDGSNFTLKIRSTKLEDSAMYFCASTSQGTSTEAFFGQGTRLTVV.

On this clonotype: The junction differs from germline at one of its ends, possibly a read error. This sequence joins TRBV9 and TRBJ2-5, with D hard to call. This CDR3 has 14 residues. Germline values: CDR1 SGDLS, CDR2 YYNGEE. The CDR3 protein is CASSGGSAQDTQHF. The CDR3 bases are TGTGCCAGCAGCGGCGGCAGCGCCCAAGATACCCAACACTTC.

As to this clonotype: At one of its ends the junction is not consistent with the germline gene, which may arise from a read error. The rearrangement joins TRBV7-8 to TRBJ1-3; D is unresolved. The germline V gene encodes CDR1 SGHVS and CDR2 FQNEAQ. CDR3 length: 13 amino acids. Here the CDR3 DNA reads TGTGCCAGCAGCCTAGCGGGAGGAAACGCTACGCATTTT. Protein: CASSLAGGNATHF.

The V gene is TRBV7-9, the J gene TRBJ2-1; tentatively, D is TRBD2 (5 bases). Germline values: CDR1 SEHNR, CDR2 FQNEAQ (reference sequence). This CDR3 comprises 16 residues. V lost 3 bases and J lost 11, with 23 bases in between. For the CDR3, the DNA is TGTGCCAGCAGCTTTCAAAGAAGCGGTTCAAGCGATCAGCAGTTCTTC. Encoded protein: CASSFQRSGSSDQQFF. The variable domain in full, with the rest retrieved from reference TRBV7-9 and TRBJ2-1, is DTGVSQNPRHKITKRGQNVTFRCDPISEHNRLYWYRQTLGQGPEFLTYFQNEAQLEKSRLLSDRFSAERPKGSFSTLEIQRTEQGDSAMYLCASSFQRSGSSDQQFFGPGTRLTVL.

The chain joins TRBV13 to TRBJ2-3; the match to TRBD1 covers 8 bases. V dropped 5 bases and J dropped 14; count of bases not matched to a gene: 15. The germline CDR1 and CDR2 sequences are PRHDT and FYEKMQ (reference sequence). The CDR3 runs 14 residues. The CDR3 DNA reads TGTGCCAGCAGCATGGGACAGGCTAGCACAGATACGTATTTT. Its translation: CASSMGQASTDTYF. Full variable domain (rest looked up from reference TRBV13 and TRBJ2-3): AAGVIQSPRHLIKEKRETATLKCYPIPRHDTVYWYQQGPGQDPQFLISFYEKMQSDKGSIPDRFSAQQFSDYHSELNMSSLELGDSALYFCASSMGQASTDTYFGPGTRLTVL.

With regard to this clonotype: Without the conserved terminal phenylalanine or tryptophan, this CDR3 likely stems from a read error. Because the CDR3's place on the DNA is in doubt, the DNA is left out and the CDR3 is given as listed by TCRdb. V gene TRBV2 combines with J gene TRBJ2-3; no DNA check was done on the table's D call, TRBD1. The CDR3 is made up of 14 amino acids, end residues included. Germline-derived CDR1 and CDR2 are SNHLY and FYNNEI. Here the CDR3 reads CASSDGGIHEQLYV.

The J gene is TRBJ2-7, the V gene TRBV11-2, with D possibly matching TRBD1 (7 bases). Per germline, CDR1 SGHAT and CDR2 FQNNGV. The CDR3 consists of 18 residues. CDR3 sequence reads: CASSLGPGGTALSYGQYV. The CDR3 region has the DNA TGTGCCAGCAGCTTGGGTCCAGGGGGGACAGCCCTTTCCTACGGGCAGTACGTC.

The CDR3 DNA is TGTGCCAGCAGCTTAGAGAGGGACGGACCCATATCTTGCTACACCTTC. It encodes CASSLERDGPISCYTF. The chain is built from TRBV7-2 and TRBJ1-2; TRBD1 might be the D (5 bases). The CDR3 has 16 amino acids. The V gene's germline CDR1 is SGHTA and CDR2 FQGNSA. V was pared by 1 base and J by 9 bases, with 21 bases between.

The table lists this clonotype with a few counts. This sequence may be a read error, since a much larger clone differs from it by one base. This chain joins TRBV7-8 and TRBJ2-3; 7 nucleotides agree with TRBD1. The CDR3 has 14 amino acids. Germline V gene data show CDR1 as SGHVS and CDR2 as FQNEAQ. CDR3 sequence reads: CASSFAPDGTAHSF. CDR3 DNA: TGTGCCAGCAGCTTTGCTCCAGACGGGACAGCCCATTCCTTT.

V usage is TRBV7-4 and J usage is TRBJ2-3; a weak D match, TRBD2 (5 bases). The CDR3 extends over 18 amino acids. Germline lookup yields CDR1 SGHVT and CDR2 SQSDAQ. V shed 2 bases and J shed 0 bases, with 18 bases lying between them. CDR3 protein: CASSLSRKRVNSTDTQYF. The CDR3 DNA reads TGTGCCAGCAGCTTATCGAGAAAGAGGGTGAACAGCACAGATACGCAGTATTTT.

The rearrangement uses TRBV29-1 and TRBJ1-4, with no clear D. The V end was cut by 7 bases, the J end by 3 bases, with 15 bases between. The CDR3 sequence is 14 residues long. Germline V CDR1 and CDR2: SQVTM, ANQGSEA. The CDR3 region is CSAGEGLANEKLFF. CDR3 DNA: TGCAGCGCCGGGGAGGGTTTGGCTAATGAAAAACTGTTTTTT.

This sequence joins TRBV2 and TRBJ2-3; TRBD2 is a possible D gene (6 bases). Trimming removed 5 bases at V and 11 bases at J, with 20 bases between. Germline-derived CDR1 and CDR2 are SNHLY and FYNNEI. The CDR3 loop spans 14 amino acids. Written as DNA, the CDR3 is TGTGCCAGCAGTTGGGAGGATGGTCCCGATGAGCAGTATTTT. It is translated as CASSWEDGPDEQYF. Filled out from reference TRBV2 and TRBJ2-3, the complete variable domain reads EPEVTQTPSHQVTQMGQEVILRCVPISNHLYFYWYRQILGQKVEFLVSFYNNEISEKSEIFDDQFSVERPDGSNFTLKIRSTKLEDSAMYFCASSWEDGPDEQYFGPGTRLTVL.

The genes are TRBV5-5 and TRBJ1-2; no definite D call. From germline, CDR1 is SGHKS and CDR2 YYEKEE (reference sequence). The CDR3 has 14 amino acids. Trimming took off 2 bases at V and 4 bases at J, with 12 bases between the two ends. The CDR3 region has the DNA TGTGCCAGCAGCTTAGCCGGCCCTGGCTATGGCTACACCTTC. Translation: CASSLAGPGYGYTF.

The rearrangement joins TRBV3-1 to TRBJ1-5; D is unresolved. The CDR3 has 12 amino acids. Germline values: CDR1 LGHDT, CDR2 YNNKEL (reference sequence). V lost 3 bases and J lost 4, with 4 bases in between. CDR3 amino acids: CASSQANQPQHF. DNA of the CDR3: TGTGCCAGCAGCCAGGCAAATCAGCCCCAGCATTTT.

The CDR3 sequence: CASSLYRGGRFTGELFF. The CDR3, as DNA: TGTGCCAGCAGCTTATATAGGGGTGGCAGGTTCACCGGGGAGCTGTTTTTT. The chain is built from TRBV11-2 and TRBJ2-2; perhaps TRBD1 as D (5 bases). Per germline, CDR1 SGHAT and CDR2 FQNNGV. Trimming removed 2 bases from V and 4 bases from J, with 17 bases in between. The CDR3 is made up of 17 amino acids. Based on the CDR3 plus reference TRBV11-2 and TRBJ2-2, the full variable domain is EAGVAQSPRYKIIEKRQSVAFWCNPISGHATLYWYQQILGQGPKLLIQFQNNGVVDDSQLPKDRFSAERLKGVDSTLKIQPAKLEDSAVYLCASSLYRGGRFTGELFFGEGSRLTVL.

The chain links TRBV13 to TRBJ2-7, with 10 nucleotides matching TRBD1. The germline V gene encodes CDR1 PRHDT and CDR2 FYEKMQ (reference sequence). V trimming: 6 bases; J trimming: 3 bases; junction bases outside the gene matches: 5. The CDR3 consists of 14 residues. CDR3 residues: CASRGTGEDYEQYF. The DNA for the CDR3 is TGTGCCAGCAGGGGGACAGGGGAGGACTACGAGCAGTACTTC.

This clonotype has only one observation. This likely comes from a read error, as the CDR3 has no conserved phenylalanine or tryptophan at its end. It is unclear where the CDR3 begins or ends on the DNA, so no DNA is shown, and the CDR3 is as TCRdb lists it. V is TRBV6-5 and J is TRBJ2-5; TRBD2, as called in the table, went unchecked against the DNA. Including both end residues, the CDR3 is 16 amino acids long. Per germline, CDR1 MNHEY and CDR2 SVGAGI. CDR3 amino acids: CASSTTGSSYEQYFGP.

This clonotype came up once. The DNA of the CDR3 is TGCAGTGCTAGGGACGGTAGATCTAGCACAGATACGCAGTATTTT. Translating it yields CSARDGRSSTDTQYF. The chain uses TRBV20-1 and TRBJ2-3; D call uncertain. The germline V gene has CDR1 DFQATT and CDR2 SNEGSKA (reference sequence). Deletions cut 3 bases from V and 0 bases from J, with 13 bases between. This CDR3 comprises 15 residues.

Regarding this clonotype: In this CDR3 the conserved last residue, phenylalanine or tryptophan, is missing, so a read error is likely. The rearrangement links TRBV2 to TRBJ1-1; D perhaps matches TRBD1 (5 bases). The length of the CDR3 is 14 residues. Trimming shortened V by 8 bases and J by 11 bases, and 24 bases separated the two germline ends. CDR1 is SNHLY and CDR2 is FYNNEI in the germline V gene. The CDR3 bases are TGTGCCAGCGGGAGAGAATGCAGGGATACTCAGGCTTTCTAT. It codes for CASGRECRDTQAFY.

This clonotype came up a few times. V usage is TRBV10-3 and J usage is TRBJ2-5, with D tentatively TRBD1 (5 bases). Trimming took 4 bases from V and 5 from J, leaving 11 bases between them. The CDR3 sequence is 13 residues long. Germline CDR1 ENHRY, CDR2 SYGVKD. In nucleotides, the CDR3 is TGTGCCATCAGTGGATCAGGGTCGGAGACCCAGTACTTC. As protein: CAISGSGSETQYF.

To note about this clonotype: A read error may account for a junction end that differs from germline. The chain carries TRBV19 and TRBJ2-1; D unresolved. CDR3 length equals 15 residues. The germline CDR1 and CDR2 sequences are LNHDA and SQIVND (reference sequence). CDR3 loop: CASSISWGYNNAQLF. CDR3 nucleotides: TGTGCCAGTAGTATTTCTTGGGGATACAATAATGCCCAGCTCTTT. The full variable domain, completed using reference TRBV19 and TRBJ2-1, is DGGITQSPKYLFRKEGQNVTLSCEQNLNHDAMYWYRQDPGQGLRLIYYSQIVNDFQKGDIAEGYSVSREKKESFPLTVTSAQKNPTAFYLCASSISWGYNNAQLFGPGTRLTVL.